Below, 30 T cell receptor beta chains from the same sample are listed, as sequenced in a study of blood T cell repertoires in COVID-19 (dated by TCRdb to 2020 to 2022). The receptor library was made with the immunoSEQ multiplex PCR assay. TCRdb carries this immuneACCESS record with in-frame sequences only. Its versions omit some clonotypes, under half of them owing to an unresolved V gene in the studies checked, with the rest unexplained. This sample has about 24,000 clones in its table, and 86% of those were observed once. Approximately 25% of the sample comes from the top ten. What was sequenced was peripheral blood. The source is a human donor with active COVID-19. The donor label of this sample is uncertain.

This clone was seen a single time. The CDR3 is CASSQGRDRVSYEQYF. CDR3 sequence (DNA): TGCGCCAGCAGCCAAGGCCGGGACAGGGTCTCCTACGAGCAGTACTTC. This chain uses TRBV4-1 with TRBJ2-7, with 9 bases fitting TRBD1. Germline CDR1 is MGHRA and CDR2 is YSYEKL. Trimming cost V 1 base and J 0 bases; bases outside gene matches: 4. The CDR3 covers 16 residues.

This clone was seen only once. J is TRBJ2-3 and V is TRBV1; the D call in the table, TRBD2, was not verified against the DNA. TRBV1 is a pseudogene. This CDR3 contains 19 residues. The CDR3 region is CTSSQRLAGCTHSTDTQYF. Here the CDR3 DNA reads TGCACCAGCAGCCAGCGACTAGCGGGTTGTACCCATAGCACAGATACGCAGTATTTT.

The CDR3 region has the DNA TGTGCCAGCAGTCCGTGGACAGGGACGTACGAGCAGTACTTC. Protein: CASSPWTGTYEQYF. The chain is built from TRBV28 and TRBJ2-7, with TRBD1 matching 8 bases. The CDR3 consists of 14 residues. J gave up 4 bases and V 5 bases, and 7 bases lay outside the gene matches. Per germline, CDR1 MDHEN and CDR2 SYDVKM.

The rearrangement joins TRBV29-1 to TRBJ2-3, with 8 bases that match TRBD1. This CDR3 has 12 amino acids. Losses at the gene ends were 7 bases for V and 5 bases for J; bases not matched to a gene: 5. Germline CDR1 is SQVTM and CDR2 is ANQGSEA. The CDR3 loop is CSAGQGEDTQYF. In DNA form, the CDR3 reads TGCAGCGCCGGACAGGGCGAAGATACGCAGTATTTT.

This clone has just one count. The CDR3 coding sequence is TGTGCCAGCAGCCGACAAACTAGCGGGGGGGCGGATACGCAGTATTTT. This encodes CASSRQTSGGADTQYF. V usage is TRBV5-5 and J usage is TRBJ2-3, with 13 bases aligning to TRBD2. The J segment lost 6 bases and the V segment lost 4 bases, leaving 8 bases of the junction unmatched. Germline values: CDR1 SGHKS, CDR2 YYEKEE (reference sequence). The CDR3 covers 16 residues.

This sequence joins TRBV10-3 and TRBJ2-3; possible D gene TRBD2, 7 bases. CDR3 size: 14 residues. Germline V gene data show CDR1 as ENHRY and CDR2 as SYGVKD. Trimming removed 4 bases from V and 1 base from J, with 9 bases in between. CDR3 in amino acids: CAISGGGRTDTQYF. Written as DNA, the CDR3 is TGTGCCATCAGTGGGGGGGGCCGCACAGATACGCAGTATTTT.

The gene calls are TRBV6-2 or TRBV6-3 and TRBJ2-3; D is possibly TRBD2 (5 bases). Germline assignment: CDR1 MNHEY and CDR2 SVGEGT. V shed 5 bases and J shed 0 bases, with 15 bases lying between them. CDR3 length: 16 amino acids. CDR3 DNA sequence: TGTGCCAGCAGTCCCCGGCTAGCACGAAGCACAGATACGCAGTATTTT. This codes for CASSPRLARSTDTQYF.

CDR3 sequence: CASGYQGALEAFF. The DNA for the CDR3 is TGTGCCAGCGGGTACCAGGGGGCTCTTGAAGCTTTCTTT. This sequence joins TRBV12-3 or TRBV12-4 and TRBJ1-1; 8 bases map to TRBD1. The CDR3 contains 13 residues. The junction had 9 bases not matched to a gene; V was cut back by 8 bases and J by 7 bases.

The chain carries TRBV5-4 and TRBJ2-2; D is ambiguous. Looked up from germline, CDR1 is SGHNT and CDR2 is YYREEE (reference sequence). This CDR3 is 13 amino acids long. The V end lost 6 bases, the J end lost 4 bases, and 10 bases lay between the germline ends. The CDR3 loop reads CASIRQVTGELFF. DNA of the CDR3: TGTGCCAGCATCCGTCAGGTCACCGGGGAGCTGTTTTTT.

The rearrangement links TRBV4-2 to TRBJ2-4, with 9 bases fitting TRBD2. Losses at the gene ends were 0 bases for V and 12 bases for J; bases not matched to a gene: 3. The germline CDR1 and CDR2 sequences are LGHNA and YNFKEQ. CDR3 size: 13 residues. The CDR3, as DNA: TGTGCCAGCAGCCAAGAAGCGGGAGGTGGTCAGTACTTC. Its translation is CASSQEAGGGQYF.

This clone has just a few counts. This chain connects TRBV5-4 to TRBJ2-2, with 7 bases aligning to TRBD1. The germline CDR1 and CDR2 sequences are SGHNT and YYREEE (reference sequence). The V gene end was trimmed by 5 bases and the J gene end by 1 base; junction bases not matched to a gene: 5. This CDR3 has 15 amino acids. This CDR3 is CASRLDRENTGELFF. CDR3 nucleotides: TGTGCCAGCAGATTAGACAGGGAGAACACCGGGGAGCTGTTTTTT. The full variable domain, completed using reference TRBV5-4 and TRBJ2-2, is ETGVTQSPTHLIKTRGQQVTLRCSSQSGHNTVSWYQQALGQGPQFIFQYYREEENGRGNFPPRFSGLQFPNYSSELNVNALELDDSALYLCASRLDRENTGELFFGEGSRLTVL.

The chain has TRBV11-2 and TRBJ2-7; TRBD1 might be the D (6 bases). The CDR3 sequence is 12 residues long. The germline CDR1 and CDR2 sequences are SGHAT and FQNNGV. V was cut by 4 bases and J by 4 bases, with 8 bases left in between. CDR3 DNA sequence: TGTGCCAGCAGCTCACAGGGTTACGAGCAGTACTTC. Its translation: CASSSQGYEQYF.

This clone came up once. The gene calls are TRBV9 and TRBJ1-1, with D perhaps TRBD1 (6 bases). CDR3 size: 16 residues. V shed 0 bases and J shed 3 bases, with 15 bases lying between them. Germline V lookup: CDR1 SGDLS, CDR2 YYNGEE. CDR3 DNA: TGTGCCAGCAGCGTAGGTGGGCAGGGGTATGACACTGAAGCTTTCTTT. Translating it yields CASSVGGQGYDTEAFF.

V usage is TRBV7-6 and J usage is TRBJ2-5; D gene uncertain. This CDR3 is 14 amino acids long. The germline CDR1 and CDR2 sequences are SGHVS and FNYEAQ. Trimming removed 1 base at V and 2 bases at J, with 8 bases between. CDR3 nucleotides: TGTGCCAGCAGCTTAGAAGCAATACAAGAGACCCAGTACTTC. Its translation: CASSLEAIQETQYF.

This chain links TRBV7-9 with TRBJ2-1, with a tentative D call TRBD1 (5 bases). Germline V gene sequence: CDR1 SEHNR, CDR2 FQNEAQ (reference sequence). Deletions cut 5 bases from V and 4 bases from J, with 18 bases between. The CDR3 has 16 residues. DNA of the CDR3: TGTGCCAGCAGCCAGGTCCCGTTAGGACATTACAATGAGCAGTTCTTC. It encodes CASSQVPLGHYNEQFF.

The chain recombines TRBV5-1 with TRBJ2-2; 7 nucleotides agree with TRBD1. V shed 3 bases, J shed 2 bases, and the junction held 7 bases outside the gene matches. CDR1 is SGHRS, CDR2 YFSETQ, per germline. CDR3 size: 16 residues. CDR3 in DNA: TGCGCCAGCAGCTGGCCTGGACAGGAAAACACCGGGGAGCTGTTTTTT. Translation: CASSWPGQENTGELFF.

This sequence joins TRBV20-1 and TRBJ2-1, with TRBD2 as a possible D gene (6 bases). CDR3 length: 11 amino acids. Germline V lookup: CDR1 DFQATT, CDR2 SNEGSKA (reference sequence). The V and J ends lost 3 bases and 6 bases respectively, with 6 bases between them. CDR3 amino acids: CSARRGNEQFF. The CDR3 region has the DNA TGCAGTGCTAGGCGGGGCAATGAGCAGTTCTTC.

This clone has just a few counts. This chain connects TRBV7-9 to TRBJ2-7; perhaps TRBD1 as D (5 bases). The CDR3 consists of 15 residues. Germline V gene data show CDR1 as SEHNR and CDR2 as FQNEAQ (reference sequence). V was pared by 5 bases and J by 0 bases, with 14 bases between. The CDR3 region is CASSVDWQGSYEQYF. The CDR3 region has the DNA TGTGCCAGCAGCGTCGATTGGCAGGGCTCCTACGAGCAGTACTTC.

This rearrangement joins TRBV11-3 to TRBJ2-3; 10 nucleotides match TRBD2. Germline CDR1 SGHNT, CDR2 YENEEA. This CDR3 is 17 amino acids long. Germline trimming cut 5 bases from V and 2 bases from J; bases unmatched to any gene: 10. The CDR3 loop reads CASSTRGSGGSTDTQYF. CDR3 DNA: TGTGCCAGCAGCACCAGGGGTAGCGGGGGGTCCACAGATACGCAGTATTTT.

This clone is a singleton in its sample. V is TRBV6-2 or TRBV6-3 and J is TRBJ2-7; 7 bases are a match to TRBD1. The CDR3 is 15 amino acids. Germline CDR1 MNHEY, CDR2 SVGEGT. Trimming removed 2 bases from V and 4 bases from J; junction bases left unmatched: 8. CDR3 in amino acids: CASSYSWDRIYEQYF. The CDR3 coding sequence is TGTGCCAGCAGTTACAGTTGGGACAGAATTTACGAGCAGTACTTC.

V and J are TRBV9 and TRBJ1-4; maybe TRBD1 (6 bases). CDR1 SGDLS and CDR2 YYNGEE come from the germline V gene. The CDR3 is 15 amino acids. Trimming left V 7 bases short and J 4 bases short, with 17 bases between. DNA of the CDR3: TGTGCCAGCGCCGAGGGGGGGAGCAGTAATGAAAAACTGTTTTTT. It specifies CASAEGGSSNEKLFF. Variable domain in full (rest from reference TRBV9 and TRBJ1-4): DSGVTQTPKHLITATGQRVTLRCSPRSGDLSVYWYQQSLDQGLQFLIQYYNGEERAKGNILERFSAQQFPDLHSELNLSSLELGDSALYFCASAEGGSSNEKLFFGSGTQLSVL.

V and J are TRBV18 and TRBJ2-5; 8 positions match TRBD1. CDR3 length equals 13 residues. Per germline, CDR1 KGHSH and CDR2 LQKENI. V shed 4 bases, J shed 2 bases, and the junction held 0 bases outside the gene matches. In DNA, the CDR3 is TGTGCCAGCTCACGGGACAGGCAAGAGACCCAGTACTTC. This encodes CASSRDRQETQYF. The full variable domain, its missing parts supplied by reference TRBV18 and TRBJ2-5, is NAGVMQNPRHLVRRRGQEARLRCSPMKGHSHVYWYRQLPEEGLKFMVYLQKENIIDESGMPKERFSAEFPKEGPSILRIQQVVRGDSAAYFCASSRDRQETQYFGPGTRLLVL.

The J gene is TRBJ2-1, the V gene TRBV2, with TRBD2 matching over 15 bases. This CDR3 is 17 amino acids long. Germline CDR1 is SNHLY and CDR2 is FYNNEI. V shed 4 bases and J 5 bases; nucleotides not matched to a gene: 6. CDR3 residues: CASSGTSGGVLDNEQFF. CDR3 coding DNA: TGTGCCAGCAGTGGGACTAGCGGGGGGGTTTTAGACAATGAGCAGTTCTTC.

The chain carries TRBV28 and TRBJ1-6; D uncertain. V was cut by 3 bases and J by 6 bases, with 9 bases left in between. The CDR3 is made up of 14 amino acids. Germline assignment: CDR1 MDHEN and CDR2 SYDVKM. In nucleotides, the CDR3 is TGTGCCAGCAGTTTTCAGGAAACTAATTCACCCCTCCACTTT. This encodes CASSFQETNSPLHF.

This clone was counted a single time. V is TRBV5-1 and J is TRBJ2-2, with 11 bases aligning to TRBD2. Germline V gene data show CDR1 as SGHRS and CDR2 as YFSETQ. The CDR3 has 16 amino acids. Losses at the gene ends were 6 bases for V and 6 bases for J; bases not matched to a gene: 10. CDR3 residues: CASNFKLAGAAGELFF. CDR3 sequence (DNA): TGCGCCAGCAACTTCAAACTAGCGGGAGCCGCCGGGGAGCTGTTTTTT.

The chain combines TRBV5-1 with TRBJ2-5, with a tentative D call TRBD2 (5 bases). The length of the CDR3 is 12 residues. CDR1 is SGHRS, CDR2 YFSETQ, per germline. Trimming pared 3 bases from V and 5 bases from J, leaving 8 bases between. DNA of the CDR3: TGCGCCAGCAGCTCCTCGGGGGAGACCCAGTACTTC. Its protein is CASSSSGETQYF.

A single count supports this clone. The rearrangement uses TRBV11-2 and TRBJ1-4; D not resolved. Between the trimmed V and J ends, which lost 1 base and 4 bases, there was a span of 7 bases. CDR3 size: 14 residues. CDR1 and CDR2 (germline): SGHAT, FQNNGV. CDR3 sequence: CASSLAGNNEKLFF. The CDR3 region has the DNA TGTGCCAGCAGCTTAGCGGGGAATAATGAAAAACTGTTTTTT.

This clone was counted between two and nine times. The chain has TRBV7-2 and TRBJ2-7, with 12 bases lining up with TRBD2. The V gene's germline CDR1 is SGHTA and CDR2 FQGNSA. The CDR3 covers 15 residues. V lost 7 bases, J lost 3 bases, and 7 bases stayed unmatched. The CDR3 DNA reads as TGTGCCAGCACCCTGACTAGCGGGAGCTTCTACGAGCAGTACTTC. Amino acids: CASTLTSGSFYEQYF.

The chain recombines TRBV3-1 (or the pseudogene TRBV3-2) with TRBJ2-6; D unclear. The CDR3 is made up of 14 amino acids. Trimming removed 2 bases from V and 4 bases from J, with 6 bases in between. CDR1 LGHDT and CDR2 YNNKEL come from the germline V gene (reference sequence). The CDR3 coding sequence is TGTGCCAGCAGCCAATTGGCCGGGGCCAACGTCCTGACTTTC. Translated, it gives CASSQLAGANVLTF.

The rearrangement links TRBV6-2 or TRBV6-3 to TRBJ1-2; D uncertain. This CDR3 spans 15 amino acids. The V gene lost 2 bases and the J gene lost 5 bases, with 15 bases spanning the gap. Germline V gene data show CDR1 as MNHEY and CDR2 as SVGEGT. This CDR3 is CASSYGGSQRYGYTF. The CDR3 DNA reads as TGTGCCAGCAGTTACGGCGGATCCCAACGATATGGCTACACCTTC.